This TCR beta chain was documented in a study of T cells in localized non-small cell lung cancer. Study observations and caveats: Uninvolved adjacent lung showed peak T cell clonality, exceeding tumor. Investigators sequenced only a single tumor region, leaving heterogeneity possible. Of the top 100 tumor clones, median around 60 were in adjacent lung, 25 to 30 among its top 100.

The germline V gene has CDR1 MDHEN and CDR2 SYDVKM. The CDR3 is made up of 13 amino acids. V was cut by 7 bases and J by 5 bases, with 14 bases left in between. The method was immunoSEQ multiplex PCR; TCRdb's version includes in-frame clones alone and lacks a portion of them. The repertoire consists of about 19,000 clones, with 85% to 95% occurring once and the leading ten covering around 4%. Concerning this clone itself: The antigen is not known.

This TCR was recovered from a male donor aged 60 or older with stage I squamous cell lung carcinoma. The rearrangement uses TRBV28 and TRBJ1-1, with D possibly being TRBD1 (6 bases). The sequences come from peripheral blood, collected before any cancer treatment. CDR3 DNA: TGTGCCAGCAACCCGAGGGGGGAAACTGAAGCTTTCTTT. Its protein product is CASNPRGETEAFF.